This T cell receptor (beta chain) appears in the sequencing data of a study of blood T cell repertoires in COVID-19. Study background: The United States, Italy and Spain were the sources of the acute and convalescent COVID-19 samples. Sources were T cells, B-cell-depleted T cells, or PBMCs; the material itself was cDNA or gDNA.

The repertoire was sequenced with immunoSEQ multiplex PCR; TCRdb's copy has only in-frame clones and lacks some. This sample has roughly 220,000 clones, with more than 70% found just once. Sample: PBMCs or T cells enriched from blood (not recorded which). The clonotype originates from a man aged 30-40 years with acute COVID-19.

The CDR3 here is CASTKTGLSPLHF. CDR3 nucleotides: TGTGCCAGCACCAAGACAGGGCTTTCACCCCTCCACTTT. The genes are TRBV6-5 and TRBJ1-6; 7 bases fit TRBD1. V shed 7 bases and J 9 bases; nucleotides not matched to a gene: 6. The CDR3 has 13 residues. Per the germline V gene, CDR1 is MNHEY and CDR2 is SVGAGI.